This TCR beta chain was retrieved from a study of shared clonotypes between healthy human individuals. The study enrolled healthy HIV-negative adults without recent acute infections or vaccinations as donors. The germline gives CDR1 SGHNT, CDR2 YENEEA. The CDR3 is 14 residues long. V trimming: 5 bases; J trimming: 0 bases; junction bases outside the gene matches: 4. Worth noting for this clone: Distinct nucleotide sequences in the sample also encode this CDR3.

The assay ran at deep level. For sorted subsets, roughly 200 ng DNA per replicate equaled 30,000 or so T cell genomes. Sequencing was performed with immunoSEQ multiplex PCR; in TCRdb, only in-frame clones are kept and a portion is missing. Counted here are some 2 million clones, roughly 94% occurring once; the ten biggest clones make up 0.1% to 0.15%. The chain joins TRBV11-3 to TRBJ2-7; 7 bases align to TRBD2. The clonotype originates from a man younger than 35 in good health. The source material was naive CD4+ T cells sorted from blood. Subset given: CD45RA+ positively selected. The CDR3 loop reads CASSLGRGSYEQYF. As DNA, the CDR3 is TGTGCCAGCAGCCTGGGGAGGGGCTCCTACGAGCAGTACTTC.